This TCR beta chain was sequenced for a study of human T cells and chemical hapten exposure. The V gene lost 4 bases and the J gene lost 5 bases, with 18 bases spanning the gap. The V gene's germline CDR1 is SGHRS and CDR2 YFSETQ. This CDR3 region has 15 residues. Time point noted: patch test 1, 2 weeks after DPC sensitization. Noted treatment: therapeutic diphenylcyclopropenone sensitization with weekly scalp DPC. Blood was collected ahead of every patch test applied. This clonotype has ten or more counts. Using its own MiXCR run on the RACE reads, TCRdb lists one record per CDR3 protein. The sample records roughly 380,000 distinct CDR3 sequences, approximately 4.4% being singletons.

The rearrangement links TRBV5-1 to TRBJ1-1, with D possibly being TRBD1 (5 bases). The specimen comprised whole blood, sampled in connection with sensitization to the hapten diphenylcyclopropenone (DPC). The receptor comes from a woman between 50 and 59 years old with alopecia areata. Some clones in this sample may be carry-over from other donors' samples. For the CDR3, the DNA is TGCGCCAGCAGCCCTCTGCGGGACGGTGGGACTGAAGCTTTCTTT. Its translation is CASSPLRDGGTEAFF.